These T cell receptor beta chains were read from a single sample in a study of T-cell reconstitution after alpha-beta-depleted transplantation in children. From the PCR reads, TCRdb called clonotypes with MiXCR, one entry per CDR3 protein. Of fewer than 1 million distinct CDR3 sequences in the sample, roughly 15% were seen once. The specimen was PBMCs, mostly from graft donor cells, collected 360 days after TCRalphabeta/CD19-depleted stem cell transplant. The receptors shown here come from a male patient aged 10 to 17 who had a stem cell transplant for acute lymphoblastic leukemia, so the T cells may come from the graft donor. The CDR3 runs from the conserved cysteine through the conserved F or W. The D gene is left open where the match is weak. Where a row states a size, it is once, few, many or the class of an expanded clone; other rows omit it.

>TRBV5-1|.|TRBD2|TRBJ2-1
TGCGCCAGCAGCTTAGTTCTAGCGGGAGATAATAATGAGCAGTTCTTC
CASSLVLAGDNNEQFF
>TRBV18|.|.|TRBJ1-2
TGTGCCAGCTCTCCGGCCCGGGCAAGTGATGGCTACACCTTC
CASSPARASDGYTF
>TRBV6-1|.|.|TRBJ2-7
TGTGCCAGCAGTCCCTTCGTAGGGAACTACGAGCAGTACTTC
CASSPFVGNYEQYF
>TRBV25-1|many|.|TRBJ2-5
TGTGCCAGCAGGATAGGCCAGGTGAAAGAGACCCAGTACTTC
CASRIGQVKETQYF
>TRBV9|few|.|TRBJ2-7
TGTGCCAGCAGCGTAGCCCCCGGGGAGGTCTACGAGCAGTACTTC
CASSVAPGEVYEQYF
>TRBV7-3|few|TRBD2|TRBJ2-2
TGTGCCAGCAGCTTTATTATAGCGGGAGATTCCACCGGGGAGCTGTTTTTT
CASSFIIAGDSTGELFF
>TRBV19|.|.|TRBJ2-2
TGTGCCAGTAGTATGTCTGGGGAGCTGTTTTTT
CASSMSGELFF
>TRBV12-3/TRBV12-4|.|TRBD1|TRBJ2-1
TGTGCCAGCAGAGAGACAGGGCCCCATGAGCAGTTCTTC
CASRETGPHEQFF
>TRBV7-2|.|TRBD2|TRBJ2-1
TGTGCCAGCAGCTTAGTGACTAGCGGCAATGAGCAGTTCTTC
CASSLVTSGNEQFF
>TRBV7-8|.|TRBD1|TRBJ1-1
TGTGCCAGCAGCCGGGACAGGGCCGATCAAGCTTTCTTT
CASSRDRADQAFF
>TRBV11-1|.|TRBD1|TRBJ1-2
TGTGCCAGCAGCCGACCGCTGGGACAGGACTATGGCCACACCTTC
CASSRPLGQDYGHTF